The TCR beta chain under discussion was sequenced for a study of shared clonotypes between healthy human individuals. General study findings and limits: Compared with clonotypes that all four donors shared, non-shared clonotypes had lower generation probabilities. A limitation of the genetic and exposure-history diversity represented arose from few donors. Clonotype sharing among donors was expected to depend on sequencing depth.

In replicate PCRs of sorted subsets, approximately 210 ng DNA, about 30,000 T cell genomes, was used. Sequencing used immunoSEQ multiplex PCR; TCRdb keeps in-frame clones, though not all of them. This sample yields some 580,000 clones, of which roughly 97% are seen a single time; around 0.057% belongs to the top ten. This CDR3 has 15 amino acids. Trimming pared 2 bases from V and 6 bases from J, leaving 14 bases between. CDR1 is SNHLY, CDR2 FYNNEI, per germline. About this clone itself: Its matching antigen is unknown.

The chain is built from TRBV2 and TRBJ2-1; D not resolved. Material for sequencing was naive CD4+ T cells sorted from blood. Subset reported: CD45RA+ positively selected. The TCR was taken from a woman in her 30s in good health. CDR3 protein: CASSEKQNLLNEQFF. In nucleotides, the CDR3 is TGTGCCAGCAGTGAAAAACAGAACCTGCTCAATGAGCAGTTCTTC.